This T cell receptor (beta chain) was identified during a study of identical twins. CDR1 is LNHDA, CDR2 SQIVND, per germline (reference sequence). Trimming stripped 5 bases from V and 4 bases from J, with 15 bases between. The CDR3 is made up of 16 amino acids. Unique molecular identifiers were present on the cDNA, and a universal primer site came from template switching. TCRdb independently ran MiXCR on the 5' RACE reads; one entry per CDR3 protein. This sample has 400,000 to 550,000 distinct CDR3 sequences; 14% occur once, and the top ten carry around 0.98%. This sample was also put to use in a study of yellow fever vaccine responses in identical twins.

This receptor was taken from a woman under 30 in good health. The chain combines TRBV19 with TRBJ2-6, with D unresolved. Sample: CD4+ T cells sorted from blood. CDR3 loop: CASSPTRLTGANVLTF. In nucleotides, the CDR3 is TGTGCCAGTAGTCCCACGAGATTAACCGGGGCCAACGTCCTGACTTTC.